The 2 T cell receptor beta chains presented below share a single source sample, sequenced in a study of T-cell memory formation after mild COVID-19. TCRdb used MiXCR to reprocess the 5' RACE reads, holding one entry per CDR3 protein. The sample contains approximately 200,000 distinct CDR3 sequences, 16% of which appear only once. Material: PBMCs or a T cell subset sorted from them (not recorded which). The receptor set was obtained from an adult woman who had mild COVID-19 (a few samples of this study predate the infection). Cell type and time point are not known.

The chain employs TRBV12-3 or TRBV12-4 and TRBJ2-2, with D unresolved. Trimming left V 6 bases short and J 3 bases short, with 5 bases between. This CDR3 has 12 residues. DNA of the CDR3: TGTGCCAGCAGCAAGGACACCGGGGAGCTGTTTTTT. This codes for CASSKDTGELFF.

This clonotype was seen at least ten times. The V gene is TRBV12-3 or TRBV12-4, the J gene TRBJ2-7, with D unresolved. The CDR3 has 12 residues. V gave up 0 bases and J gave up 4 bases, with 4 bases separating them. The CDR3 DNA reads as TGTGCCAGCAGTTTAGCGGGATACGAGCAGTACTTC. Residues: CASSLAGYEQYF.